The rows below give T cell receptor beta chains drawn from one sample of a study of blood T cells in healthy people across ages. Each CDR3 protein gets one entry after TCRdb re-called the 5' RACE reads with MiXCR. The profile shows almost 300,000 distinct CDR3 sequences, 27% of them singletons. The sample taken for sequencing was blood. These receptors all come from a woman in her seventies in good health. CDR3s include the opening cysteine and the closing phenylalanine or tryptophan. A D gene is named only where the DNA matches it firmly. Rows give clone size only sometimes, using once, few, many, or a class for an expanded clone.

J: TRBJ2-1
D: TRBD2
V: TRBV20-1
size: few
CDR3: CSAPEGLADYNEQFF
DNA: TGCAGTGCCCCAGAAGGACTAGCGGATTACAATGAGCAGTTCTTC

J: TRBJ2-5
D: TRBD1
V: TRBV5-5
size: -
CDR3: CASSFRQGTSQETQYF
DNA: TGTGCCAGCAGCTTCAGACAGGGGACCAGCCAAGAGACCCAGTACTTC

J: TRBJ1-5
D: TRBD1
V: TRBV28
size: -
CDR3: CASSLSGTGKGNQPQHF
DNA: TGTGCCAGCAGTTTATCGGGGACAGGGAAGGGCAATCAGCCCCAGCATTTT

J: TRBJ2-7
D: -
V: TRBV20-1
size: -
CDR3: CSASVRTYEQYF
DNA: TGCAGTGCTAGTGTACGGACCTACGAGCAGTACTTC

J: TRBJ1-4
D: TRBD1
V: TRBV29-1
size: -
CDR3: CSVLRQGEATNEKLFF
DNA: TGCAGCGTTCTCCGACAGGGGGAGGCAACTAATGAAAAACTGTTTTTT

J: TRBJ2-1
D: TRBD2
V: TRBV20-1
size: few
CDR3: CSAAGTSGRGYNEQFF
DNA: TGCAGTGCTGCCGGGACTAGCGGGAGGGGGTACAATGAGCAGTTCTTC

J: TRBJ2-5
D: TRBD2
V: TRBV15
size: -
CDR3: CATSRDLAGGPEETQYF
DNA: TGTGCCACCAGCAGAGATCTAGCGGGAGGGCCAGAAGAGACCCAGTACTTC

J: TRBJ2-7
D: -
V: TRBV29-1
size: few
CDR3: CSVGTERSSYEQYF
DNA: TGCAGCGTTGGAACAGAGAGAAGCTCCTACGAGCAGTACTTC

J: TRBJ1-4
D: TRBD1
V: TRBV11-2
size: -
CDR3: CASSRGTETTNEKPFF
DNA: TGTGCCAGCAGCCGAGGGACAGAAACAACTAATGAAAAACCGTTTTTT

J: TRBJ2-2
D: -
V: TRBV7-2
size: -
CDR3: CASSPTWGGELFF
DNA: TGTGCCAGCAGCCCTACTTGGGGCGGGGAGCTGTTTTTT